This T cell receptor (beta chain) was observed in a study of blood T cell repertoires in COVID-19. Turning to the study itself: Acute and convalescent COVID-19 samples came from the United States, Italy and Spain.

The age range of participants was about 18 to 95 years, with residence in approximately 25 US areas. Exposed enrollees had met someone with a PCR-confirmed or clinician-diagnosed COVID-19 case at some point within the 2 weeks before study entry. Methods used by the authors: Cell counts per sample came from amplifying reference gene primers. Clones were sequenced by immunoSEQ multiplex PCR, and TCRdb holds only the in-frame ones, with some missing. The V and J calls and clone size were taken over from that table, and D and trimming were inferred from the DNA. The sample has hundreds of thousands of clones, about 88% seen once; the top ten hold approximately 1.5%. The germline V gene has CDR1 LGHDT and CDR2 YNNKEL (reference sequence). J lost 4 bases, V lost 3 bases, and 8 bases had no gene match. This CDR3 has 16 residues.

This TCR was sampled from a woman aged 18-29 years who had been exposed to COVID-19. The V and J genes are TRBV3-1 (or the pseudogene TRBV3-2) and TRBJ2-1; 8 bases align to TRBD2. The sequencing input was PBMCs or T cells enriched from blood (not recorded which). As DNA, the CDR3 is TGTGCCAGCAGCCATGGGACTAGTGAGGGGTACAATGAGCAGTTCTTC. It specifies CASSHGTSEGYNEQFF.